Listed below are T cell receptor beta chains from one sample, sequenced in a study of OX40 agonist ivuxolimab in advanced cancers. Only in-frame clones appear in the TCRdb table, and some are missing; sequencing was by immunoSEQ multiplex PCR. The profile shows over 55,000 clones, roughly 81% of them singletons. Sequencing was performed on CD4+ or CD8+ T cells sorted from blood, taken in a trial of the OX40 agonist ivuxolimab. Every receptor here comes from an adult with an advanced solid tumor such as melanoma, head and neck, liver or kidney cancer. The CDR3 runs from the conserved cysteine through the conserved F or W. Each record gives: clone size, V gene, J gene, D gene, CDR3 protein, CDR3 DNA. The D gene is left open where the match is weak. The size of a clone is reported for some rows only, either as once, few or many, or as a class for expanded clones.

.	TRBV18	TRBJ2-1	.	CASSQSGNEQFF	TGTGCCAGCTCACAGTCCGGCAATGAGCAGTTCTTC
.	TRBV6-1	TRBJ1-2	TRBD1	CASSPGQQYYGYTF	TGTGCCAGCAGCCCGGGACAGCAGTACTATGGCTACACCTTC
.	TRBV15	TRBJ2-1	TRBD2	CATSRRGTSGGYNEQFF	TGTGCCACCAGCAGGCGAGGGACTAGCGGGGGCTACAATGAGCAGTTCTTC
.	TRBV28	TRBJ2-7	TRBD2	CATLAGGTYEQYF	TGTGCCACACTAGCGGGAGGGACCTACGAGCAGTACTTC
.	TRBV7-2	TRBJ2-5	TRBD2	CASSVAWTRETQYF	TGTGCCAGCAGCGTCGCTTGGACTAGAGAGACCCAGTACTTC
.	TRBV28	TRBJ2-7	.	CASSLGVSYEQYF	TGTGCCAGCAGTTTAGGCGTCTCCTACGAGCAGTACTTC
.	TRBV6-1	TRBJ1-1	.	CASRKTEAFF	TGTGCCAGCAGGAAAACTGAAGCTTTCTTT
.	TRBV5-1	TRBJ2-1	TRBD1	CASSRDRGSYNEQFF	TGCGCCAGCAGCCGAGACAGGGGTTCTTACAATGAGCAGTTCTTC
.	TRBV25-1	TRBJ1-1	.	CASSDTGRATEAFF	TGTGCCAGCAGTGATACTGGCAGAGCGACTGAAGCTTTCTTT
few	TRBV7-6	TRBJ2-5	.	CASSSLGSGDQETQYF	TGTGCCAGCAGCTCCCTTGGGTCCGGAGACCAAGAGACCCAGTACTTC
once	TRBV10-3	TRBJ1-3	.	CAIRSGGTGNTIYF	TGTGCCATCAGATCTGGCGGCACTGGAAACACCATATATTTT
few	TRBV10-1	TRBJ2-2	.	CASSESTFFAGVPTGELFF	TGCGCCAGCAGTGAGTCGACTTTCTTCGCCGGGGTCCCCACCGGGGAGCTGTTTTTT
.	TRBV7-3	TRBJ1-2	.	CASSLNRGQLYGYTF	TGTGCCAGCAGCTTAAATCGGGGGCAACTCTATGGCTACACCTTC
.	TRBV5-1	TRBJ1-2	.	CASSPLELSYGYTF	TGCGCCAGCAGCCCCCTGGAACTCTCCTATGGCTACACCTTC
.	TRBV19	TRBJ1-1	.	CASSMRGDTEAFF	TGTGCCAGTAGTATGAGGGGGGACACTGAAGCTTTCTTT
once	TRBV4-1	TRBJ2-5	.	CASSLVVRETQYF	TGCGCCAGCAGTCTCGTGGTGAGGGAGACCCAGTACTTC
.	TRBV7-9	TRBJ2-5	.	CASSLGTGETQYF	TGTGCCAGCAGCTTAGGGACCGGAGAGACCCAGTACTTC
.	TRBV6-9	TRBJ1-2	TRBD1	CAGEGRDRVEVGYGYTF	TGTGCCGGCGAGGGTAGGGACAGGGTCGAGGTGGGGTATGGCTACACCTTC
.	TRBV5-1	TRBJ2-5	.	CASGLFGQGQETQYF	TGCGCCAGCGGCTTGTTCGGGCAGGGGCAAGAGACCCAGTACTTC
.	TRBV6-1	TRBJ2-3	TRBD2	CASSEASGADTQYF	TGTGCCAGCAGTGAAGCTAGCGGGGCAGATACGCAGTATTTT
once	TRBV5-4	TRBJ2-3	.	CASSTRTASTDTQYF	TGTGCCAGCAGCACTCGGACGGCCAGCACAGATACGCAGTATTTT
.	TRBV7-2	TRBJ2-3	.	CASSRQGTDTQYF	TGTGCCAGCAGCAGACAGGGCACAGATACGCAGTATTTT
.	TRBV2	TRBJ1-1	.	CASRAITEAFF	TGTGCCAGCAGGGCGATAACTGAAGCTTTCTTT
.	TRBV6-5	TRBJ2-1	TRBD2	CASKIAGGTFF	TGTGCCAGCAAAATAGCGGGGGGGACGTTCTTC
.	TRBV18	TRBJ1-2	.	CASSPMSDNYGYTF	TGTGCCAGCTCACCAATGTCAGACAACTATGGCTACACCTTC
.	TRBV11-3	TRBJ2-5	.	CASIRGAGETQYF	TGTGCCAGCATCCGGGGGGCCGGAGAGACCCAGTACTTC
.	TRBV27	TRBJ2-7	.	CASRSTVSNSYEQYF	TGTGCCAGCAGAAGTACGGTATCGAACTCCTACGAGCAGTACTTC
once	TRBV15	TRBJ2-2	TRBD2	CATSRDYSGTNTGELFF	TGTGCCACCAGCAGAGACTATAGCGGGACCAACACCGGGGAGCTGTTTTTT
.	TRBV6-1	TRBJ2-7	.	CASIEGDPRWGEQYF	TGTGCCAGCATCGAGGGGGACCCCAGATGGGGCGAGCAGTACTTC
.	TRBV13	TRBJ1-1	.	CASSLRQEENTEAFF	TGTGCCAGCAGCTTAAGGCAGGAAGAGAACACTGAAGCTTTCTTT
.	TRBV30	TRBJ2-7	.	CAWSPLREQYF	TGTGCCTGGAGCCCCCTTCGCGAGCAGTACTTC
once	TRBV6-5	TRBJ1-2	TRBD1	CASSRTGGGYTF	TGTGCCAGCAGTCGAACAGGGGGCGGCTACACCTTC
.	TRBV2	TRBJ1-1	.	CASSRDQNTEAFF	TGTGCCAGCAGTCGCGATCAGAACACTGAAGCTTTCTTT
.	TRBV20-1	TRBJ1-5	.	CSDSNQPQHF	TGCAGTGATAGCAATCAGCCCCAGCATTTT
.	TRBV19	TRBJ1-6	.	CASTRQGQSSYNSPLHF	TGTGCCAGTACCCGCCAGGGCCAAAGCTCCTATAATTCACCCCTCCACTTT
.	TRBV6-6	TRBJ2-1	.	CASSPQQSYNEQFF	TGTGCCAGCAGCCCACAGCAATCCTACAATGAGCAGTTCTTC
.	TRBV5-1	TRBJ2-5	.	CASSLEGHETQYF	TGCGCCAGCAGCTTGGAGGGGCACGAGACCCAGTACTTC
.	TRBV5-6	TRBJ1-6	.	CASSFRSAGHNSPLHF	TGTGCCAGCAGCTTTAGGTCGGCGGGACATAATTCACCCCTCCACTTT
.	TRBV2	TRBJ2-6	.	CASRPQGLAGANVLTF	TGTGCCAGCAGACCCCAAGGGCTCGCTGGGGCCAACGTCCTGACTTTC
once	TRBV5-1	TRBJ1-2	.	CASREEGHLPNYGYTF	TGCGCCAGCAGAGAAGAGGGACACCTGCCTAACTATGGCTACACCTTC
.	TRBV19	TRBJ1-3	.	CASSIRGRAGPGNTIYF	TGTGCCAGTAGTATAAGAGGTCGGGCAGGGCCTGGAAACACCATATATTTT
.	TRBV6-5	TRBJ2-5	.	CASSYPAYQQETQYF	TGTGCCAGCAGTTACCCAGCCTACCAACAAGAGACCCAGTACTTC
.	TRBV11-1	TRBJ2-6	TRBD1	CASSQNTGVGANVLTF	TGTGCCAGCAGCCAAAACACAGGGGTTGGGGCCAACGTCCTGACTTTC
once	TRBV5-1	TRBJ1-1	.	CASSLFGIEENTEAFF	TGCGCCAGCAGCTTGTTTGGAATTGAGGAGAACACTGAAGCTTTCTTT
.	TRBV5-6	TRBJ1-2	.	CASSLEAGSLYGYTF	TGTGCCAGCAGCTTGGAAGCGGGATCTCTTTATGGCTACACCTTC
.	TRBV7-3	TRBJ1-1	.	CASSRQPSTEAFF	TGTGCCAGCAGCCGACAGCCGAGTACTGAAGCTTTCTTT
.	TRBV2	TRBJ1-6	.	CASSGRGTGDSPLHF	TGTGCCAGCAGTGGTCGGGGAACAGGCGATTCACCCCTCCACTTT
.	TRBV18	TRBJ1-1	.	CASSEGYMNTEAFF	TGTGCCAGCTCAGAAGGCTACATGAACACTGAAGCTTTCTTT
few	TRBV4-2	TRBJ1-1	TRBD1	CASSRTGEDTEAFF	TGTGCCAGCAGCCGGACAGGGGAGGACACTGAAGCTTTCTTT
.	TRBV19	TRBJ2-1	.	CASSIGGLIDNEQFF	TGTGCCAGTAGTATTGGGGGGTTGATAGACAATGAGCAGTTCTTC
.	TRBV19	TRBJ2-2	TRBD2	CASSRHGWEGTGELFF	TGTGCCAGTAGCCGACATGGGTGGGAGGGTACCGGGGAGCTGTTTTTT
.	TRBV7-9	TRBJ2-7	TRBD1	CASSPQGASDEQYF	TGTGCCAGCAGCCCTCAGGGGGCGTCCGACGAGCAGTACTTC
.	TRBV6-1	TRBJ1-3	.	CASSEQGNTIYF	TGTGCCAGCAGTGAACAGGGAAACACCATATATTTT
.	TRBV7-2	TRBJ2-2	.	CASSLGGAGHTGELFF	TGTGCCAGCAGCTTAGGGGGGGCGGGCCACACCGGGGAGCTGTTTTTT
.	TRBV2	TRBJ1-2	TRBD1	CASRTGQETIYGYTF	TGTGCCAGCAGAACGGGACAGGAGACGATCTATGGCTACACCTTC
.	TRBV5-1	TRBJ2-7	TRBD2	CASSFSAGEGHEQYF	TGCGCCAGCAGCTTCTCGGCGGGAGAGGGTCACGAGCAGTACTTC